Below, 23 T cell receptor beta chains from the same sample are listed, as sequenced in a study of blood T cell repertoires in COVID-19. Only in-frame clones appear in the TCRdb table, and some are missing; sequencing was by immunoSEQ multiplex PCR. The data contain tens of thousands of clones, about 90% of them seen just once; the ten biggest clones take up approximately 5.3%. Sequencing used peripheral blood. Source of these receptors: a human donor in a cohort sampled during active COVID-19.

The V call is TRBV3-1 (or the pseudogene TRBV3-2), the J call TRBJ1-3, with unresolved D. V was clipped by 1 base and J by 3 bases, with 10 bases between them. CDR3 length equals 15 residues. Germline V CDR1 and CDR2: LGHDT, YNNKEL (reference sequence). DNA of the CDR3: TGTGCCAGCAGCCAAGTTATGGGGAGTGGAAACACCATATATTTT. Residues: CASSQVMGSGNTIYF.

The rearrangement joins TRBV29-1 to TRBJ1-1, with 7 positions matching TRBD1. V gave up 5 bases and J gave up 1 base; unmatched junction bases: 7. Germline lookup yields CDR1 SQVTM and CDR2 ANQGSEA. The CDR3 totals 14 residues. DNA of the CDR3: TGCAGCGTTTCAGGGGGGTCTAAGAACACTGAAGCTTTCTTT. Protein: CSVSGGSKNTEAFF.

In DNA, the CDR3 is TGTGCCAGCAGTAGGGGACAGCCCCTGGACGAGCAGTACTTC. It specifies CASSRGQPLDEQYF. This rearrangement joins TRBV6-5 to TRBJ2-7; 7 bases fit TRBD1. The germline V gene has CDR1 MNHEY and CDR2 SVGAGI. This CDR3 has 14 residues. V shed 5 bases, J shed 5 bases, and the junction held 9 bases outside the gene matches.

This chain uses TRBV7-3 with TRBJ2-3, with TRBD2 identical over 13 bases. Germline trimming cut 6 bases from V and 2 bases from J; bases unmatched to any gene: 5. The CDR3 runs 16 residues. Germline CDR1 and CDR2: SGHTA and FQGTGA. As DNA, the CDR3 is TGTGCCAGCAGTCCGACTAGCGGGGGGTACACAGATACGCAGTATTTT. Amino acids: CASSPTSGGYTDTQYF.

The chain uses TRBV23-1 and TRBJ1-1; 10 bases line up with TRBD1. TRBV23-1 is noted as an ORF with a role that remains uncertain. V was clipped by 1 base and J by 5 bases; unmatched bases: 4. This CDR3 is built from 15 residues. CDR3 region: CASSQLGQGRTEAFF. DNA for the CDR3: TGCGCCAGCAGTCAATTGGGACAGGGGCGGACTGAAGCTTTCTTT.

This clone occurred once. The DNA for the CDR3 is TGTGCCAGTCGACAGTCTTCTGGCACTAATGAAAAACTGTTTTTT. Translated: CASRQSSGTNEKLFF. The chain is built from TRBV19 and TRBJ1-4, with a weak D call TRBD1 (5 bases). Germline CDR1 and CDR2: LNHDA and SQIVND (reference sequence). Trimming took 8 bases from V and 2 from J, leaving 15 bases between them. The CDR3 loop spans 15 amino acids.

The V and J genes are TRBV9 and TRBJ2-1, with 9 nucleotides matching TRBD1. The CDR3 spans 15 residues. CDR1 is SGDLS and CDR2 is YYNGEE in the germline V gene. Trimming removed 0 bases from V and 6 bases from J; junction bases left unmatched: 4. CDR3 bases: TGTGCCAGCAGCGTAGGGACAGGGGAAACCAATGAGCAGTTCTTC. It specifies CASSVGTGETNEQFF.

This clone was recorded once. The V and J genes are TRBV6-5 and TRBJ1-1, with 9 bases identical to TRBD1. Germline V gene sequence: CDR1 MNHEY, CDR2 SVGAGI. The CDR3 is 14 residues long. V gave up 6 bases and J gave up 5 bases; unmatched junction bases: 7. For the CDR3, the DNA is TGTGCCAGCAGCCTAGGACAGGGGTGGACTGAAGCTTTCTTT. As protein: CASSLGQGWTEAFF.

The rearrangement links TRBV6-5 to TRBJ1-5; 7 bases are a match to TRBD1. Germline loops: CDR1 MNHEY, CDR2 SVGAGI. CDR3 length equals 13 residues. Trimming removed 5 bases from V and 9 bases from J; junction bases left unmatched: 7. DNA for the CDR3: TGTGCCAGCAGTACGACAGGGCTTGGGCCCCAGCATTTT. It is translated as CASSTTGLGPQHF.

The V and J genes are TRBV4-3 and TRBJ2-5, with 8 bases matching TRBD1. Germline V gene lookup returns CDR1 LGHNA and CDR2 YSLEER. The CDR3 loop spans 18 amino acids. V was clipped by 3 bases and J by 1 base; unmatched bases: 13. Here the CDR3 reads CASSQEEAGGLLQETQYF. DNA of the CDR3: TGCGCCAGCAGCCAGGAGGAGGCAGGGGGCCTCCTCCAAGAGACCCAGTACTTC.

The gene calls are TRBV12-3 or TRBV12-4 and TRBJ2-7; unclear D gene. The CDR3 is 12 amino acids. Trimming stripped 5 bases from V and 0 bases from J, with 5 bases between. The CDR3 region is CASSGFSYEQYF. DNA for the CDR3: TGTGCCAGCAGTGGCTTCTCCTACGAGCAGTACTTC.

The chain carries TRBV10-1 and TRBJ2-3; TRBD1 matches 11 bases. CDR1 and CDR2 (germline): WNHNN, SYGVQD (reference sequence). The CDR3 runs to 16 residues. Germline trimming cut 6 bases from V and 2 bases from J; bases unmatched to any gene: 7. CDR3 sequence (DNA): TGCGCCAGCAGCCTGGGACAGGGGGGATCCACAGATACGCAGTATTTT. Translated: CASSLGQGGSTDTQYF.

This sequence joins TRBV5-1 and TRBJ2-6; no reliable D call. The germline V gene has CDR1 SGHRS and CDR2 YFSETQ. V gave up 4 bases and J gave up 0 bases, with 11 bases separating them. CDR3 length: 16 residues. CDR3 in amino acids: CASSPPEYSGANVLTF. CDR3 DNA sequence: TGCGCCAGCAGCCCTCCAGAATACTCTGGGGCCAACGTCCTGACTTTC.

V usage is TRBV6-1 and J usage is TRBJ1-2; the match to TRBD1 covers 11 bases. Trimming took 4 bases from V and 3 from J; bases not matched to a gene: 7. There are 16 residues in the CDR3. CDR1 MNHNS and CDR2 SASEGT come from the germline V gene. CDR3 amino acids: CASSGWGQGVYYGYTF. The DNA for the CDR3 is TGTGCCAGCAGTGGCTGGGGACAGGGGGTCTACTATGGCTACACCTTC.

Here the CDR3 reads CASSVTGPGELFF. The CDR3 DNA reads TGTGCCAGCAGCGTCACAGGGCCCGGGGAGCTGTTTTTT. The chain is built from TRBV9 and TRBJ2-2, with D perhaps TRBD1 (6 bases). V was clipped by 2 bases and J by 6 bases, with 8 bases between them. Looked up from germline, CDR1 is SGDLS and CDR2 is YYNGEE. The CDR3 sequence is 13 residues long.

V is TRBV29-1 and J is TRBJ2-1, with 15 bases fitting TRBD2. The V and J ends lost 7 bases and 2 bases, in that order; junction bases with no gene match: 3. Per germline, CDR1 SQVTM and CDR2 ANQGSEA. This CDR3 region has 15 residues. As DNA, the CDR3 is TGCAGCGGCAGGACTAGCGGGGGGGCCTACAATGAGCAGTTCTTC. Protein: CSGRTSGGAYNEQFF.

This chain joins TRBV5-5 and TRBJ2-5; 7 bases line up with TRBD2. Germline CDR1 and CDR2: SGHKS and YYEKEE (reference sequence). J was trimmed by 7 bases and V by 5 bases; bases with no gene match: 14. The CDR3 consists of 15 residues. CDR3: CASSRDISWGGTQYF. The DNA for the CDR3 is TGTGCCAGCAGTCGCGACATCTCCTGGGGGGGGACCCAGTACTTC.

J is TRBJ1-2 and V is TRBV15, with 11 bases identical to TRBD1. The germline V gene has CDR1 LNHNV and CDR2 YYDKDF (reference sequence). V lost 5 bases, J lost 7 bases, and 0 bases stayed unmatched. The CDR3 contains 12 residues. CDR3 nucleotide sequence: TGTGCCACCAGCGGGACAGGGGGTGGCTACACCTTC. Its protein product is CATSGTGGGYTF.

The V gene is TRBV4-2, the J gene TRBJ2-1; D gene ambiguous. Trimming pared 0 bases from V and 6 bases from J, leaving 12 bases between. Germline V gives CDR1 LGHNA, CDR2 YNFKEQ. This CDR3 is 15 amino acids long. CDR3 sequence: CASSQDRMSRNEQFF. The CDR3, as DNA: TGTGCCAGCAGCCAAGATCGTATGTCCCGCAATGAGCAGTTCTTC.

The J gene is TRBJ2-1, the V gene TRBV4-1; 8 bases fit TRBD2. Germline V gene data show CDR1 as MGHRA and CDR2 as YSYEKL. After removal of 1 base from V and 5 bases from J, the junction contained 7 bases not matched to a gene. CDR3 length: 16 residues. CDR3 DNA sequence: TGCGCCAGCAGCCAAGGCTCGGGGGGGCCCCACAATGAGCAGTTCTTC. Amino acids: CASSQGSGGPHNEQFF.

The rearrangement joins TRBV10-3 to TRBJ1-5; possibly TRBD1 for D (6 bases). Germline V CDR1 and CDR2: ENHRY, SYGVKD. V was clipped by 6 bases and J by 1 base, with 10 bases between them. There are 14 residues in the CDR3. CDR3 region: CAIRGGLSNQPQHF. In nucleotides, the CDR3 is TGTGCCATCAGGGGGGGGCTCAGCAATCAGCCCCAGCATTTT.

This chain joins TRBV6-5 and TRBJ1-3; possible D gene TRBD1, 5 bases. Germline CDR1 is MNHEY and CDR2 is SVGAGI. Trimming stripped 6 bases from V and 2 bases from J, with 11 bases between. This CDR3 has 14 amino acids. The CDR3 DNA reads as TGTGCCAGCAGGGGCCGGGGGGCTGGAAACACCATATATTTT. It specifies CASRGRGAGNTIYF.

The rearrangement uses TRBV4-2 and TRBJ2-7; 12 nucleotides align to TRBD1. CDR1 is LGHNA and CDR2 is YNFKEQ in the germline V gene. The CDR3 sequence is 16 residues long. V gave up 1 base and J gave up 5 bases; unmatched junction bases: 6. The CDR3 DNA sequence: TGTGCCAGCAGCCAAGGGCCGGGACAGGGGGCGGACGAGCAGTACTTC. It is translated as CASSQGPGQGADEQYF.